This is a list of T cell receptor beta chains from one sample in a study of blood T cell repertoires in COVID-19. The assay was immunoSEQ multiplex PCR, and TCRdb's table has in-frame clones only and misses some. Of under 150,000 clones listed, 90% are singletons. What was sequenced was peripheral blood. These receptors were collected from a man between 45 and 60 years old with active COVID-19. CDR3s include the opening cysteine and the closing phenylalanine or tryptophan. The order of the fields is V gene, J gene, D gene, clone size, CDR3 DNA, CDR3 protein. A D gene is named only where the DNA matches it firmly. Clone size is given for some rows only: seen once, a few or many times, or a class if the clone is expanded.

TRBV19,TRBJ1-1,.,.,TGTGCCAGTAGTATAGGAGTCACTGAAGCTTTCTTT,CASSIGVTEAFF
TRBV5-6,TRBJ1-2,TRBD1,.,TGTGCCAGCAGCTTGGAGCAGGGGGCACTATCTGGCTACACCTTC,CASSLEQGALSGYTF
TRBV9,TRBJ1-2,.,.,TGTGCCAGCAGCGTAGACTCCTATGGCTACACCTTC,CASSVDSYGYTF
TRBV5-1,TRBJ1-6,.,.,TGCGCCAGCAGCTTGGGCTTTCAAGAGGGTTCACCCCTCCACTTT,CASSLGFQEGSPLHF
TRBV18,TRBJ2-1,.,.,TGTGCCAGCTCACCACCGACTACCTATAATGAGCAGTTCTTC,CASSPPTTYNEQFF
TRBV4-1,TRBJ1-1,TRBD1,few,TGCGCCAGCAGCCAACGAGGACAGGGGATCATGAACACTGAAGCTTTCTTT,CASSQRGQGIMNTEAFF
TRBV27,TRBJ2-3,.,.,TGTGCCAGCAGTTTTGGCGGCAGCACAGATACGCAGTATTTT,CASSFGGSTDTQYF
TRBV7-2,TRBJ2-3,TRBD2,.,TGTGCCAGCAGCTTAGGAGGACTAGCGGGAGGACTCACAGATACGCAGTATTTT,CASSLGGLAGGLTDTQYF
TRBV6-1,TRBJ1-4,TRBD1,.,TGTGCCAGCAGTGACGGGGGCAGGGGGCAAAAACTGTTTTTT,CASSDGGRGQKLFF
TRBV7-3,TRBJ2-5,TRBD2,.,TGTGCCAGCAGCTTTAGCGGGGGGGCCGAAGAGACCCAGTACTTC,CASSFSGGAEETQYF
TRBV6-6,TRBJ1-1,.,.,TGTGCCAGCAGTTTTGACAGAGAAGCTTTCTTT,CASSFDREAFF
TRBV12-3/TRBV12-4,TRBJ1-2,.,.,TGTGCCAGCAGGCAGGGTGCCTATGGCTACACCTTC,CASRQGAYGYTF
TRBV18,TRBJ1-6,TRBD1,.,TGTGCCAGCTCACAGGACAGGGATAATTCACCCCTCCACTTT,CASSQDRDNSPLHF
TRBV7-9,TRBJ2-7,.,.,TGTGCCAGCAGCGAAACAACAGTCTCCTACGAGCAGTACTTC,CASSETTVSYEQYF
TRBV3-1/TRBV3-2,TRBJ1-3,.,.,TGTGCCAGCAGCCTCACCCGGGACTCTGGAAACACCATATATTTT,CASSLTRDSGNTIYF
TRBV3-1/TRBV3-2,TRBJ1-6,.,.,TGTGCCAGCAGCCAATCCGCAGGGGCTTATGATTCACCCCTCCACTTT,CASSQSAGAYDSPLHF
TRBV11-3,TRBJ1-2,.,.,TGTGCCAGCGCTGGGGCCTATGGCTACACCTTC,CASAGAYGYTF
TRBV7-9,TRBJ2-1,.,.,TGTGCCATCTCGAAGGGCCAGGACAACTACAATGAGCAGTTCTTC,CAISKGQDNYNEQFF
TRBV7-2,TRBJ2-7,TRBD1,.,TGTGCCAGCAGCTTAGTGGCGACAGGGGCCTACGAGCAGTACTTC,CASSLVATGAYEQYF
TRBV25-1,TRBJ2-2,TRBD2,once,TGTGCCAGCAGTGAATCTTGGCGGGGGGGCCGGTTTTTT,CASSESWRGGRFF
TRBV19,TRBJ1-6,TRBD1,.,TGTGCCAGCCGTTTGGAAGGGACAGGGCGAGTAGGTTCACCCCTCCACTTT,CASRLEGTGRVGSPLHF
TRBV5-1,TRBJ2-3,.,.,TGCGCCAGCAGCTTGGACAGGAACACAGATACGCAGTATTTT,CASSLDRNTDTQYF
TRBV25-1,TRBJ2-5,TRBD1,.,TGTGCCAGTTCCTCGGGACAGGGGTGGCAAGAGACCCAGTACTTC,CASSSGQGWQETQYF
TRBV18,TRBJ1-3,TRBD1,.,TGTGCCAGCTCACCCCGGACAGGGCTGAGCTCTGGAAACACCATATATTTT,CASSPRTGLSSGNTIYF
TRBV27,TRBJ2-1,TRBD2,.,TGTGCCAGCAGACAACTAGCGGGAGGTCTGGGTGAGCAGTTCTTC,CASRQLAGGLGEQFF
TRBV19,TRBJ2-3,.,.,TGTGCCAGTAGGAGACAAGGGACTCTCGAGTCAGATACGCAGTATTTT,CASRRQGTLESDTQYF
TRBV7-9,TRBJ2-2,.,.,TGTGCCAGCAGCGGGTGGACAGCGTCCACCGGGGAGCTGTTTTTT,CASSGWTASTGELFF
TRBV19,TRBJ2-2,.,.,TGTGCCAGTGGTTGGGGCAGGGGTAGCACCGGGGAGCTGTTTTTT,CASGWGRGSTGELFF
TRBV6-6,TRBJ1-2,.,.,TGTGCCAGCACCCTCCCCCAGGCCGCATATGGCTACACCTTC,CASTLPQAAYGYTF
TRBV10-3,TRBJ2-1,TRBD2,.,TGTGCCATCAGTGAGCCAACTAGCGGGAGGGCCCCTGAGCAGTTCTTC,CAISEPTSGRAPEQFF
TRBV6-5,TRBJ1-2,TRBD1,.,TGTGCCACGCGGACAGGGGGAGATGGCTACACCTTC,CATRTGGDGYTF
TRBV11-2,TRBJ2-7,.,.,TGTGCCAGCAGCTTAGAGGTCCGAGGCGTTGGTTTCTTC,CASSLEVRGVGFF
TRBV18,TRBJ1-1,.,.,TGTGCCAGCTCCCTGGGGGCAGGAGCGAACACTGAAGCTTTCTTT,CASSLGAGANTEAFF
TRBV6-5,TRBJ2-1,.,.,TGTGCCAGCATGGGCAGCCCCGGGGGATACAATGAGCAGTTCTTC,CASMGSPGGYNEQFF
TRBV2,TRBJ2-2,.,.,TGTGCCAGCAGGGGCCCGGCCGAAACCGGGGAGCTGTTTTTT,CASRGPAETGELFF
TRBV4-2,TRBJ2-5,.,.,TGTGCCAGCAGCCAAGATCCCGACAGTCAGGGGGAGACCCAGTACTTC,CASSQDPDSQGETQYF
TRBV5-1,TRBJ1-1,TRBD1,.,TGCGCCAGCAGCGCCAGACAGGGAGAAACTGAAGCTTTCTTT,CASSARQGETEAFF
TRBV5-5,TRBJ1-3,.,.,TGTGCCAGCAGCTTGGCCGAACACCTCTCTGGAAACACCATATATTTT,CASSLAEHLSGNTIYF
TRBV19,TRBJ2-6,TRBD1,.,TGTGCCAGTAGTACGGGACAGGGGGTATCGGGGGCCAACGTCCTGACTTTC,CASSTGQGVSGANVLTF
TRBV23-1,TRBJ2-1,TRBD1,.,TGCGCCAGCAGTCAATTCCCGGACAGGGGTAACAATGAGCAGTTCTTC,CASSQFPDRGNNEQFF
TRBV29-1,TRBJ1-1,.,once,TGCAGCGCTACTTACTACGGGGGGACTGAAGCTTTCTTT,CSATYYGGTEAFF